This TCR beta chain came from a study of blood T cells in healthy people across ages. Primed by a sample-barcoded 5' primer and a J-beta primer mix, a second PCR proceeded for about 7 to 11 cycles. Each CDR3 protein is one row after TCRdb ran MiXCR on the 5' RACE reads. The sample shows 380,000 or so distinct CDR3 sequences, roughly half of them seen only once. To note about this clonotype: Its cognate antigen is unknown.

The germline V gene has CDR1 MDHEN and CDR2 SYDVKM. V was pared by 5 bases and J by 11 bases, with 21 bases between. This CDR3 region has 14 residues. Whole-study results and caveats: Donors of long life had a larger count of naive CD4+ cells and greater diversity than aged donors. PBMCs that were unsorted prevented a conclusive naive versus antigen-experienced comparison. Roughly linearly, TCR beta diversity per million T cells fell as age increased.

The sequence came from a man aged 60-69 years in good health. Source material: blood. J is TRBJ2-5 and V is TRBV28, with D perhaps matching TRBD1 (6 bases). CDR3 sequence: CASSPGQSQMEQYF. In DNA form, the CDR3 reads TGTGCCAGCAGTCCCGGACAGTCTCAGATGGAGCAGTACTTC.